Shown below are 14 T cell receptor beta chains from a single sample sequenced in a study of blood T cell repertoires in COVID-19 (dated by TCRdb to 2020 to 2021). The receptor library was made with the immunoSEQ multiplex PCR assay. The table was pulled from immuneACCESS by TCRdb, which kept in-frame rearrangements only. Such tables lose some clones; where checked, under half of the loss comes from unresolved V genes, and the rest has no known cause. In all, the sample holds about 270,000 clones, and more than 75% of those were seen once. The top ten clonotypes cover roughly 8.5% of the sample. The sequencing input was peripheral blood. The receptors shown here come from a man in his forties with active or convalescent COVID-19.

This chain connects TRBV28 to TRBJ1-5; D uncertain. The CDR3 contains 14 residues. Trimming removed 5 bases from V and 3 bases from J, with 11 bases in between. From germline, CDR1 is MDHEN and CDR2 SYDVKM. CDR3 region: CASSAAPNNQPQHF. CDR3 coding DNA: TGTGCCAGCAGTGCGGCACCTAACAATCAGCCCCAGCATTTT.

The chain has TRBV18 and TRBJ2-3; weak D call: TRBD1 (7 bases). The length of the CDR3 is 14 residues. Germline CDR1 KGHSH, CDR2 LQKENI. Trimming removed 5 bases at V and 4 bases at J, with 13 bases between. CDR3 loop: CASSGGGGADTQYF. CDR3 nucleotides: TGTGCCAGCTCAGGTGGAGGGGGCGCAGATACGCAGTATTTT.

V usage is TRBV18 and J usage is TRBJ2-3; no clear D gene. Trimming removed 6 bases from V and 2 bases from J, with 6 bases in between. The CDR3 sequence is 12 residues long. The germline CDR1 and CDR2 sequences are KGHSH and LQKENI. The CDR3 region is CASSSFTDTQYF. The CDR3, as DNA: TGTGCCAGCTCTAGTTTCACAGATACGCAGTATTTT.

This sequence joins TRBV5-4 and TRBJ2-7; the D gene is possibly TRBD1 (6 bases). The germline V and J ends were trimmed by 4 bases and 3 bases, with 11 bases remaining between them. The CDR3 loop spans 13 amino acids. Germline CDR1 SGHNT, CDR2 YYREEE (reference sequence). Written as DNA, the CDR3 is TGTGCCAGCAGCGTAGCAGGGGTCTACGAGCAGTACTTC. This gives the protein CASSVAGVYEQYF.

Comments on this clone: A much bigger clone sits one base away, suggesting this may be a read error. The sample contains more than one DNA sequence encoding this CDR3. The chain is built from TRBV3-1 (or the pseudogene TRBV3-2) and TRBJ1-4; 9 positions agree with TRBD1. Germline V gene sequence: CDR1 LGHDT, CDR2 YNNKEL (reference sequence). The length of the CDR3 is 17 residues. CDR3 residues: CASSQQTGGATNEKLFF. CDR3 sequence (DNA): TGTGCCAGTAGCCAACAGACAGGGGGAGCAACTAATGAAAAACTGTTTTTT.

CDR3 protein: CATSDWTSLSDTQYF. In nucleotides, the CDR3 is TGTGCCACCAGTGATTGGACTAGCTTGTCAGATACGCAGTATTTT. The J gene is TRBJ2-3, the V gene TRBV24-1; TRBD2 aligns across 8 bases. The CDR3 length is 15 residues. Germline values: CDR1 KGHDR, CDR2 SFDVKD. Trimming removed 2 bases from V and 4 bases from J; junction bases left unmatched: 4.

The chain has TRBV28 and TRBJ1-4; D possibly corresponds to TRBD1 (5 bases). This CDR3 comprises 14 residues. In germline, CDR1 is MDHEN, CDR2 SYDVKM. The ends were cut back, 3 bases at V and 7 bases at J, with 12 bases in the middle. The CDR3 region has the DNA TGTGCCAGCAGTTTCGCAGGGCTGACTGAAAAACTGTTTTTT. It encodes CASSFAGLTEKLFF.

The chain couples TRBV4-1 to TRBJ2-4, with D possibly being TRBD1 (6 bases). The CDR3 is made up of 18 amino acids. Trimming took off 1 base at V and 6 bases at J, with 22 bases between the two ends. Germline values: CDR1 MGHRA, CDR2 YSYEKL. DNA of the CDR3: TGCGCCAGCAGCCAAGGCGTGGCGACAGGACCATTTGGAAACATTCAGTACTTC. Protein: CASSQGVATGPFGNIQYF.

The V call is TRBV7-6, the J call TRBJ2-1, with 7 nucleotides matching TRBD1. V lost 4 bases and J lost 7; bases outside the gene matches: 13. CDR3 size: 16 residues. CDR1 SGHVS and CDR2 FNYEAQ come from the germline V gene. CDR3 sequence reads: CASSSGSGQIGNEQFF. CDR3 bases: TGTGCCAGCAGCTCCGGTTCGGGACAGATAGGGAATGAGCAGTTCTTC.

The rearrangement uses TRBV6-5 and TRBJ2-1, with 9 bases fitting TRBD2. Unmatched junction bases numbered 4, after V lost 6 bases and J lost 7 bases. Germline loops: CDR1 MNHEY, CDR2 SVGAGI. The CDR3 consists of 13 residues. CDR3: CASRRLAVNEQFF. CDR3 nucleotides: TGTGCCAGCAGGAGACTAGCGGTGAATGAGCAGTTCTTC.

V usage is TRBV19 and J usage is TRBJ1-6; the D gene is possibly TRBD1 (6 bases). Germline values: CDR1 LNHDA, CDR2 SQIVND (reference sequence). V lost 5 bases, J lost 9 bases, and 23 bases lay in between. CDR3 length: 17 residues. The CDR3 coding sequence is TGTGCCAGTAGTTCTCCACAGGGAGTGTTGAGGAGTTCACCCCTCCACTTT. This sequence encodes CASSSPQGVLRSSPLHF.

The gene calls are TRBV28 and TRBJ1-1; unclear D gene. The CDR3 has 13 residues. The V gene lost 4 bases and the J gene lost 4 bases, with 10 bases spanning the gap. The germline V gene encodes CDR1 MDHEN and CDR2 SYDVKM. The CDR3 loop is CASSYSFGTEAFF. In DNA, the CDR3 is TGTGCCAGCAGTTATAGTTTCGGCACTGAAGCTTTCTTT.

Only a few counts were recorded for this clone. The chain links TRBV2 to TRBJ1-1, with 7 positions matching TRBD1. The CDR3 contains 13 residues. V dropped 3 bases and J dropped 4; count of bases not matched to a gene: 2. Germline V lookup: CDR1 SNHLY, CDR2 FYNNEI. For the CDR3, the DNA is TGTGCCAGCAGTGAGAACAGGGGCACTGAAGCTTTCTTT. It translates to CASSENRGTEAFF.

The CDR3 reads CASSGTDTYEQFF. The CDR3 nucleotides are TGTGCCAGCAGCGGGACAGATACTTATGAGCAGTTCTTC. The rearrangement uses TRBV5-6 and TRBJ2-1; TRBD1 matches 7 bases. The CDR3 contains 13 residues. J lost 8 bases, V lost 4 bases, and 6 bases had no gene match. Germline assignment: CDR1 SGHDT and CDR2 YYEEEE.